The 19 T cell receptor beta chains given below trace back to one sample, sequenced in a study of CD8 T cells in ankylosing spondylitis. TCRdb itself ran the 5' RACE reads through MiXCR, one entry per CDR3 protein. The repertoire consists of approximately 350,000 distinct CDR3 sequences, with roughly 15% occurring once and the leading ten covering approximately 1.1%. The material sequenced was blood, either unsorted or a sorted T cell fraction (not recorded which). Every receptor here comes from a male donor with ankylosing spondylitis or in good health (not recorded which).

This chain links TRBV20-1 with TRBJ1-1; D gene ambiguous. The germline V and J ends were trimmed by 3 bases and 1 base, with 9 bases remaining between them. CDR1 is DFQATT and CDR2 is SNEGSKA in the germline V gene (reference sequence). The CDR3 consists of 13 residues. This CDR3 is CSASNGPNTEAFF. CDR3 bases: TGCAGTGCTAGTAACGGACCGAACACTGAAGCTTTCTTT.

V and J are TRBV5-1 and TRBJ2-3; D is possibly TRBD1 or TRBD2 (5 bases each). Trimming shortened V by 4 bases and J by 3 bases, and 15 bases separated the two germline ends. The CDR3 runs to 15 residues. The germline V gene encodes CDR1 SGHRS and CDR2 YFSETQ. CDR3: CASSINIWGTDTQYF. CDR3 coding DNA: TGCGCCAGCAGCATCAATATCTGGGGGACAGATACGCAGTATTTT.

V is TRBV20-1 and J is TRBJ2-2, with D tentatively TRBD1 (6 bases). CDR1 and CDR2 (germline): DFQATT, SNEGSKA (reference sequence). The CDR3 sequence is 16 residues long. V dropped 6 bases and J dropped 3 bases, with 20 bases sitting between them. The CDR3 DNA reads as TGCAGTGCCGACCTCCTGGGACCAGGGGACACCGGGGAGCTGTTTTTT. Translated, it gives CSADLLGPGDTGELFF.

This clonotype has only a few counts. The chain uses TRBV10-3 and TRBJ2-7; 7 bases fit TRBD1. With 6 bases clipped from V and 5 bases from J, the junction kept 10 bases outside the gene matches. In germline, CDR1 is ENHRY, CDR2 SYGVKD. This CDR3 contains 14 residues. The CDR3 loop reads CAISPQGKSDEQYF. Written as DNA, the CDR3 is TGTGCCATCAGCCCACAGGGGAAAAGCGACGAGCAGTACTTC.

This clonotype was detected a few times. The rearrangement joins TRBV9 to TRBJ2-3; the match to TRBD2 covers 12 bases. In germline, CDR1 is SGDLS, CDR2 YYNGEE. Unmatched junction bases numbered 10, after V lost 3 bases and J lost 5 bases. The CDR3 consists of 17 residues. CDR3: CASSASLAGGQGDTQYF. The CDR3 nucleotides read TGTGCCAGCAGCGCTTCACTAGCGGGAGGTCAGGGAGATACGCAGTATTTT.

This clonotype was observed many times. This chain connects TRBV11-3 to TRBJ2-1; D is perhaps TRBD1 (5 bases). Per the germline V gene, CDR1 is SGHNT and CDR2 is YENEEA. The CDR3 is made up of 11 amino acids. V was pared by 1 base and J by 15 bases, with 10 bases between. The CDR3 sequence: CASSLGQGMFF. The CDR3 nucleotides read TGTGCCAGCAGCTTAGGGCAGGGAATGTTCTTC.

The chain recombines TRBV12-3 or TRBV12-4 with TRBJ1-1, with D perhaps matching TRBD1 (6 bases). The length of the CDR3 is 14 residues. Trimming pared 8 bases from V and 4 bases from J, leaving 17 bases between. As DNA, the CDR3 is TGTGCCAGCCTGGGGGGCGGGATGATCACTGAAGCTTTCTTT. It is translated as CASLGGGMITEAFF.

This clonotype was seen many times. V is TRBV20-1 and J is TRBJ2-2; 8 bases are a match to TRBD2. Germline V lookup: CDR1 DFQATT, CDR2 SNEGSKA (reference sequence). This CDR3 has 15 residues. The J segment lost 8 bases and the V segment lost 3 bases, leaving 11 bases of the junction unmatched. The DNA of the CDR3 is TGCAGTGCTAGTCGCCAGCGGGGGTTCGGAGGGGAGCTGTTTTTT. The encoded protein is CSASRQRGFGGELFF.

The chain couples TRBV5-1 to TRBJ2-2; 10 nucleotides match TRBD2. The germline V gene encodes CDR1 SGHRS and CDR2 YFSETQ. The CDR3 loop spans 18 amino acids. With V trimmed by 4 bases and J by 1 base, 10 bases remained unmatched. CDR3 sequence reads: CASSLTASGGLNTGELFF. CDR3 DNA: TGCGCCAGCAGCCTGACGGCTAGCGGGGGCCTGAACACCGGGGAGCTGTTTTTT.

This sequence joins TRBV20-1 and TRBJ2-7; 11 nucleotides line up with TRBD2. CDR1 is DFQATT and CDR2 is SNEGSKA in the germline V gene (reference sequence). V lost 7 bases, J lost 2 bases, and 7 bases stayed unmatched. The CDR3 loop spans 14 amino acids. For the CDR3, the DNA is TGCAGTGTGTATGGGACTAGCGGCACCTACGAGCAGTACTTC. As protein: CSVYGTSGTYEQYF.

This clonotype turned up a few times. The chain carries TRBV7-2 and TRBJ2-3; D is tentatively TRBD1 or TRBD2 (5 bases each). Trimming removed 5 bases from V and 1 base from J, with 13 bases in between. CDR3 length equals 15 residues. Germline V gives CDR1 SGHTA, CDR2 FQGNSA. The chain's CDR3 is CASSRGPSGTDTQYF. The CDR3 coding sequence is TGTGCCAGCAGCCGGGGACCTTCCGGCACAGATACGCAGTATTTT. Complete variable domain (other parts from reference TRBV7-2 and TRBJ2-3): GAGVSQSPSNKVTEKGKDVELRCDPISGHTALYWYRQSLGQGLEFLIYFQGNSAPDKSGLPSDRFSAERTGGSVSTLTIQRTQQEDSAVYLCASSRGPSGTDTQYFGPGTRLTVL.

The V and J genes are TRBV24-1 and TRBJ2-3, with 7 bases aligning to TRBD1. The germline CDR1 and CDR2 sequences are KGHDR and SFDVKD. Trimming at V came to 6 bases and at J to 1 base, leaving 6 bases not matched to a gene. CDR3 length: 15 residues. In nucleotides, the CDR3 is TGTGCCACCAGTTCCGCCGGACAGGGCACAGATACGCAGTATTTT. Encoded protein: CATSSAGQGTDTQYF.

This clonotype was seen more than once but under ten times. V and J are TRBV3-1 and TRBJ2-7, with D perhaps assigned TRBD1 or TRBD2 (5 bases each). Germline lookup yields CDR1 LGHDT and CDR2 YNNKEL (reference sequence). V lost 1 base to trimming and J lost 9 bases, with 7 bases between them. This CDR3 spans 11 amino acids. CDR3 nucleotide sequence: TGTGCCAGCAGCCAAGGGGGGTCGCAGTACTTC. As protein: CASSQGGSQYF.

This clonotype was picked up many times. Here the CDR3 reads CASSFIESAREKLFF. The DNA for the CDR3 is TGTGCCAGCAGTTTTATAGAGTCTGCCCGGGAAAAACTGTTTTTT. The chain links TRBV12-3 or TRBV12-4 to TRBJ1-4; D remains unclear. The CDR3 is 15 amino acids. V was cut by 3 bases and J by 8 bases, with 16 bases left in between.

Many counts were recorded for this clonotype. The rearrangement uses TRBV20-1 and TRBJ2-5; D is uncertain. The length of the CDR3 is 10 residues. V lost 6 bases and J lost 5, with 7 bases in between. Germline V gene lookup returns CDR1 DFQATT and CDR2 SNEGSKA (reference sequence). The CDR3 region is CSARRETQYF. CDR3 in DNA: TGCAGTGCCCGAAGGGAGACCCAGTACTTC.

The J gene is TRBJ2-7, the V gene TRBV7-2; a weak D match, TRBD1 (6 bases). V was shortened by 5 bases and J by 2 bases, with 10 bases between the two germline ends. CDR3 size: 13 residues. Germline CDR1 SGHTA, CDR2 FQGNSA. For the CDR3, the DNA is TGTGCCAGCAGCAGGGGGACAACCTACGAGCAGTACTTC. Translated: CASSRGTTYEQYF. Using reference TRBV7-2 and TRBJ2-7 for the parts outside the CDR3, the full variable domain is GAGVSQSPSNKVTEKGKDVELRCDPISGHTALYWYRQSLGQGLEFLIYFQGNSAPDKSGLPSDRFSAERTGGSVSTLTIQRTQQEDSAVYLCASSRGTTYEQYFGPGTRLTVT.

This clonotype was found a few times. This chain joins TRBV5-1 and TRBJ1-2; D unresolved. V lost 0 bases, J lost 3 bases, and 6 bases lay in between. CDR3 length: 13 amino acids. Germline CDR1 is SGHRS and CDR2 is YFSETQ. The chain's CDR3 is CASSLEPYYGYTF. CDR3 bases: TGCGCCAGCAGCTTGGAACCGTACTATGGCTACACCTTC.

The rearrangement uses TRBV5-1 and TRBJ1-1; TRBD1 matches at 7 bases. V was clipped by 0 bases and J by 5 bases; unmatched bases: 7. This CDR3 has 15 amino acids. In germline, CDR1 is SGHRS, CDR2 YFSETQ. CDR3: CASSLGAGGITEAFF. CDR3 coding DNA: TGCGCCAGCAGCTTGGGCGCAGGGGGAATTACTGAAGCTTTCTTT.

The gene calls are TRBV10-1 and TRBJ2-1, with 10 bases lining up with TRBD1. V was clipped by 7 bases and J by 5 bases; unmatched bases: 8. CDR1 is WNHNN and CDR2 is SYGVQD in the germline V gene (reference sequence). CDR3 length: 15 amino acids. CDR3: CASTSGTGDHNEQFF. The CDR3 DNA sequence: TGCGCCAGCACCTCCGGGACAGGGGATCACAATGAGCAGTTCTTC.